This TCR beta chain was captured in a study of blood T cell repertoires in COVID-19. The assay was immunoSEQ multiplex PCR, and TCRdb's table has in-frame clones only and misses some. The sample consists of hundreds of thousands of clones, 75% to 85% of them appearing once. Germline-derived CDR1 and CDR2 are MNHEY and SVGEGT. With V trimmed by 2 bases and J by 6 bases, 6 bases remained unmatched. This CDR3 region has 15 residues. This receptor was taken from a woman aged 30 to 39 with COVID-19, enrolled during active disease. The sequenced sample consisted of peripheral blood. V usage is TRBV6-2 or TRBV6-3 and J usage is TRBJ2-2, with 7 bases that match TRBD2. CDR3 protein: CASSYTAGTSGELFF. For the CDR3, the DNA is TGTGCCAGCAGTTACACAGCGGGAACCTCCGGGGAGCTGTTTTTT.